This is a list of T cell receptor beta chains from one sample in a study of T-cell reconstitution after alpha-beta-depleted transplantation in children. One entry per CDR3 protein, called by TCRdb with MiXCR from the PCR reads. The sample has 580,000 or so distinct CDR3 sequences, more than 20% seen once. Sample: PBMCs, mostly from graft donor cells, taken 360 days after TCRalphabeta/CD19-depleted stem cell transplant. The receptors shown here come from a boy younger than two who had a stem cell transplant for acute myeloid leukemia, so the T cells may come from the graft donor. Each CDR3 is given with its conserved first and last residue. A D gene is named only where the DNA matches it firmly. Clone size is not always given. Where it is, it says once, few, many or a class for expanded clones.

few,NA,TRBJ2-5,14,TRBV4-1,TGCGCCAGCAGCCAAGGGAGTCTATGGGAGACCCAGTACTTC,CASSQGSLWETQYF
few,TRBD1,TRBJ1-1,15,TRBV12-3/TRBV12-4,TGTGCCAGCAGCCACGAGGGACAGGCAGATTTTGAAGCTTTCTTT,CASSHEGQADFEAFF
few,NA,TRBJ2-1,12,TRBV7-2,TGTGCCAGCAGCTTAACGCCCGTATCTCAGTTCTTC,CASSLTPVSQFF
NA,NA,TRBJ1-6,17,TRBV27,TGTGCCAGCAGTTTATCGGCAGGGCTCTCCTATAATTCACCCCTCCACTTT,CASSLSAGLSYNSPLHF
few,NA,TRBJ1-2,15,TRBV9,TGTGCCAGCAGCCCCGCGGGGGGGGGCTTGACTGGCTACACCTTC,CASSPAGGGLTGYTF
NA,TRBD1,TRBJ1-4,16,TRBV2,TGTGCCAGCAGTGAGAAGGGGACAGCAACTAATGAAAAACTGTTTTTT,CASSEKGTATNEKLFF
NA,NA,TRBJ1-4,14,TRBV25-1,TGTGCCAGCAGTCGGTCTACAACTAATGAAAAACTGTTTTTT,CASSRSTTNEKLFF
few,NA,TRBJ2-5,9,TRBV12-3/TRBV12-4,TGTGCCAGCTCAATCGACCAGTACTTC,CASSIDQYF
many,NA,TRBJ2-3,17,TRBV14,TGTGCCAGCAGCCAAGGGGTAGGGGGACCCCTTCCGGATACGCAGTATTTT,CASSQGVGGPLPDTQYF
NA,NA,TRBJ2-7,14,TRBV10-3,TGTGCCATCAGTGAGTCGACTCTGCCCTACGAGCAGTACTTC,CAISESTLPYEQYF
few,NA,TRBJ2-1,15,TRBV15,TGTGCCACCAGCGATAAAATGTCCCTGTCCGATGAGCAGTTCTTC,CATSDKMSLSDEQFF
NA,NA,TRBJ2-2,13,TRBV15,TGTGCCACCAGCATAGGGAGAGTCGGGGAGCTGTTTTTT,CATSIGRVGELFF
few,NA,TRBJ2-1,16,TRBV6-5,TGTGCCAGCAGTTACATCGTTACCGGGACTTACAATGAGCAGTTCTTC,CASSYIVTGTYNEQFF
NA,NA,TRBJ2-5,16,TRBV6-5,TGTGCCAGCAGTTACGCTCTAGCCCTCTACCAAGAGACCCAGTACTTC,CASSYALALYQETQYF
few,TRBD1,TRBJ2-7,16,TRBV6-5,TGTGCCAGCAGTTCCGTAGGGGGACAGGGCACCTACGAGCAGTACTTC,CASSSVGGQGTYEQYF
NA,NA,TRBJ2-3,13,TRBV12-3/TRBV12-4,TGTGCCAGCAGTGTCGGACAGCCGGATACGCAGTATTTT,CASSVGQPDTQYF
few,NA,TRBJ2-5,12,TRBV11-2,TGTGCCAGCAACCCCCAGGGGGAGACCCAGTACTTC,CASNPQGETQYF
few,TRBD2,TRBJ2-3,16,TRBV6-5,TGTGCCAGCAGTTACCAAGCACCGGGGGGACCAGATACGCAGTATTTT,CASSYQAPGGPDTQYF
NA,NA,TRBJ2-1,14,TRBV3-1,TGTGCCAGCAGCCAAATCGGCAAGAGAAATGAGCAGTTCTTC,CASSQIGKRNEQFF
NA,NA,TRBJ2-1,18,TRBV10-3,TGTGCCATCAGTGAGTCCCCGGGGGCTACCACAACCTACAATGAGCAGTTCTTC,CAISESPGATTTYNEQFF
NA,NA,TRBJ2-7,14,TRBV21-1,TGTGCCAGCAGCGCGACGGGTATATCCTACGAGCAGTACTTC,CASSATGISYEQYF
many,TRBD1,TRBJ2-5,15,TRBV7-2,TGTGCCAGCAGCTCTGGGACAGGGGGCACGAAGACCCAGTACTTC,CASSSGTGGTKTQYF
NA,TRBD1,TRBJ2-7,14,TRBV4-3,TGCGCCAGCAGCCAAGGGACAGGGAGATACGAGCAGTACTTC,CASSQGTGRYEQYF
few,TRBD1,TRBJ1-2,14,TRBV20-1,TGCAGTGCTAGATCTCTCGACAGGGCGGATGGCTACACCTTC,CSARSLDRADGYTF
few,TRBD1,TRBJ2-3,15,TRBV2,TGTGCCAGCAGTGAAGCACAGGGGCGCACAGATACGCAGTATTTT,CASSEAQGRTDTQYF
few,NA,TRBJ2-3,15,TRBV20-1,TGCAGTGCCCCTCCGGACAGTCCTAGCACAGATACGCAGTATTTT,CSAPPDSPSTDTQYF
many,NA,TRBJ2-6,16,TRBV24-1,TGTGCCACCAGTGCACAGGGAAGCTCTGGGGCCAACGTCCTGACTTTC,CATSAQGSSGANVLTF
few,NA,TRBJ2-2,13,TRBV20-1,TGCAGTGCTAGCGGACAAGACACCGGGGAGCTGTTTTTT,CSASGQDTGELFF
NA,NA,TRBJ1-1,15,TRBV7-9,TGTGCCAGCAGCTCGATGACCCAACAGAACACTGAAGGTTTCTTT,CASSSMTQQNTEGFF
few,NA,TRBJ2-3,15,TRBV20-1,TGCAGTGCTTCCTACCGGGCCTCGAGCACAGATACGCAGTATTTT,CSASYRASSTDTQYF
NA,NA,TRBJ2-2,14,TRBV28,TGTGCCAGCAGTTTCCCACCCAACACCGGGGAGCTGTTTTTT,CASSFPPNTGELFF
few,TRBD1,TRBJ2-6,17,TRBV5-1,TGCGCCAGCAGCCATGGGACAGCAAACTCTGGGGCCAACGTCCTGACTTTC,CASSHGTANSGANVLTF
many,NA,TRBJ2-1,13,TRBV20-1,TGCAGTGCTAGCAGACAGCTAGTGAATGAGCAGTTCTTC,CSASRQLVNEQFF
NA,NA,TRBJ1-3,15,TRBV11-2,TGTGCCAGCAGCTTAAATCAGGGCTCTGGAAACACCATATATTTT,CASSLNQGSGNTIYF
many,NA,TRBJ1-2,14,TRBV5-5,TGTGCCAGCAGCTTGGGGCAAATAAACTATGGCTACACCTTC,CASSLGQINYGYTF
many,NA,TRBJ2-3,14,TRBV24-1,TGTGCCACCAGTGACAGACTAGGGGGTGGTACGCAGTATTTT,CATSDRLGGGTQYF